This TCR beta chain was observed in a study of vaccination and CD4 T cells after COVID-19. Study-level information: Researchers treated control cultures with a CEFX pool, an HIV-1 Nef pool, or no peptide.

V was pared by 6 bases and J by 5 bases, with 14 bases between. CDR3 length: 14 residues. The V gene's germline CDR1 is MNHEY and CDR2 SVGEGT. The Oncomine TCR Beta short-read assay sequenced DNA from cultured CD4+ T cells. TCRdb analysed the PCR reads with MiXCR anew, one entry per CDR3 protein. The data hold 9,000 to 13,000 distinct CDR3 sequences, with about 41% observed a single time. Turning to this clonotype: Its specificity is not known.

Documented treatment: roughly 10-day PBMC culture with coronavirus spike peptide pools or control peptides (ViraFEST assay). Sequences were derived from CD4+ T cells from blood, cultured in vitro, sampled after SARS-CoV-2 vaccination. This clonotype was obtained from a human donor who had recovered from COVID-19. The chain couples TRBV6-2 or TRBV6-3 to TRBJ1-5; unclear D gene. Here the CDR3 DNA reads TGTGCCAGCAGACCTCGGCCTGGCTATCAGCCCCAGCATTTT. This encodes CASRPRPGYQPQHF.